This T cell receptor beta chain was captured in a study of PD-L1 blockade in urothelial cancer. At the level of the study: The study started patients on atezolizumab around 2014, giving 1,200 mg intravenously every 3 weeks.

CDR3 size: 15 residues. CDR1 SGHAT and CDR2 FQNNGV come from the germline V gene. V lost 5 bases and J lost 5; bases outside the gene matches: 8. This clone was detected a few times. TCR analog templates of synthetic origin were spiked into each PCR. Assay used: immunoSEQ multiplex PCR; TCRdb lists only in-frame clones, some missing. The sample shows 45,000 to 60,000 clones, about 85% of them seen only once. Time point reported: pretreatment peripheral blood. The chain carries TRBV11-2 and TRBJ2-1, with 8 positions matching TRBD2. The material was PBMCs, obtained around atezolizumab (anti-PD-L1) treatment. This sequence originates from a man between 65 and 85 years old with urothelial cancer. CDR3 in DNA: TGTGCCAGCAGCCCCCGACTAGCGTCCCACAATGAGCAGTTCTTC. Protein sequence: CASSPRLASHNEQFF.